Listed below are T cell receptor beta chains from one sample, sequenced in a study of OX40 agonist ivuxolimab in advanced cancers. Only in-frame clones appear in the TCRdb table, and some are missing; sequencing was by immunoSEQ multiplex PCR. The repertoire includes roughly 87,000 clones, about 90% of them detected once, and about 8% sits in the top ten. Sequenced here: CD4+ or CD8+ T cells sorted from blood, sampled in a trial of the OX40 agonist ivuxolimab. The receptors stem from an adult with an advanced solid tumor such as melanoma, head and neck, liver or kidney cancer. Both conserved end residues are part of each CDR3. The D gene is left open where the match is weak. Rows give clone size only sometimes, using once, few, many, or a class for an expanded clone.

v_call	d_call	j_call	clone_size	cdr3_nt	cdr3_aa
TRBV29-1	-	TRBJ1-1	-	TGCAGCGTTGAAGATCGGGGGTCCGGGAACACTGAAGCTTTCTTT	CSVEDRGSGNTEAFF
TRBV7-9	-	TRBJ1-2	-	TGTGCCAGCAGCTTGCCGGGCCAGGGCGTCTATGGCTACACCTTC	CASSLPGQGVYGYTF
TRBV27	TRBD1	TRBJ1-4	-	TGTGCCAGCAGTCCCCGCTCCCGGGACAGGGAGTATTCTGGTGAAAAACTGTTTTTT	CASSPRSRDREYSGEKLFF
TRBV7-9	TRBD1	TRBJ1-5	-	TGTGCCAGCAGCCCCGGGACAGGGATCAATCAGCCCCAGCATTTT	CASSPGTGINQPQHF
TRBV6-5	TRBD2	TRBJ2-7	-	TGTGCCAGCAGTTACTCGAAGGCGGGGGGGCGGTTCTTC	CASSYSKAGGRFF
TRBV9	TRBD1	TRBJ2-2	-	TGTGCCAGCAGCGTAGGGACAGGGGGTTCCGGGGAGCTGTTTTTT	CASSVGTGGSGELFF
TRBV21-1	-	TRBJ2-7	once	TGTGCCAGCAGCAACGGCTCTGGCTCCTACGAGCAGTACTTC	CASSNGSGSYEQYF
TRBV10-2	TRBD2	TRBJ2-5	once	TGCGCCAGCAGTGAGTTGGCGGGGGGCCTCGGGGAGACCCAGTACTTC	CASSELAGGLGETQYF
TRBV14	-	TRBJ1-4	-	TGTGCCACCAAGGACAGCCTCCATGAAAAACTGTTTTTT	CATKDSLHEKLFF
TRBV27	-	TRBJ1-5	-	TGTGCCAGCAGTTTAACAGGGCCTCAGCCCCAGCATTTT	CASSLTGPQPQHF